This is a list of T cell receptor beta chains from one sample in a study of shared T cell receptors in the human thymus. TCRdb's copy holds only in-frame clones and misses some; the assay was immunoSEQ multiplex PCR. The sample has hundreds of thousands of clones; approximately 87% are singletons. The same data also went into a second study, on human thymus T cells.

Sequencing was performed on thymocytes. The receptors were sampled from a boy in the first two years of life with a congenital heart defect. Each CDR3 is given with its conserved first and last residue. A D gene is named only where the DNA matches it firmly.

d_gene | v_gene | CDR3aa
- | TRBV9 | CASSVAPTYEQYF
- | TRBV4-1 | CASSQERTGEQYF
- | TRBV19 | CATFSVFKQFF
TRBD1 | TRBV10-2 | CASRAADRYQPQHF
TRBD2 | TRBV11-2 | CASSRARTSGYQETQYF
TRBD1 | TRBV10-3 | CAISLTGCDIDTQYF
- | TRBV28 | CASSLREGGLDGYTF
- | TRBV5-1 | CASSLTREYGYTF
TRBD2 | TRBV4-2 | CASSQGRLAGPQETQYF
- | TRBV28 | CASSFPGDLSYNEQFF
TRBD1 | TRBV5-6 | CASSQWRDRIIYGYTF
- | TRBV6-1 | CASSDAGVGGNTIYF
TRBD2 | TRBV11-2 | CASTTGSSGVSYEQYF
- | TRBV28 | CASRTSSPLHF
TRBD2 | TRBV5-6 | CASSFGGVLNEQFF
TRBD1 | TRBV4-3 | CASSQDIYLQGKFGGYTF
TRBD2 | TRBV5-1 | CASSQTSGGVNEQFF
TRBD2 | TRBV9 | CASSPRLAGGHHEQYF
TRBD1 | TRBV30 | CAWRGQGYEQYF
TRBD1 | TRBV30 | CAWSPQGSQPQHF
- | TRBV5-6 | CASSLVRRDWQETQYF
TRBD1 | TRBV30 | CAWRPQGGYGYTF
- | TRBV5-6 | CASSLGWRKFLNTEAFF
TRBD1 | TRBV30 | CAWSVWRMGTGGTDTQYF
- | TRBV5-8 | CASSLSGVGRNSEQYF
- | TRBV6-4 | CASDLGSSYNEQFF
- | TRBV29-1 | CSVDIQGVGCEQFF
TRBD1 | TRBV30 | CAWGVQGGSSGNTIYF
TRBD2 | TRBV9 | CASSVSTSGKDLNTGELFF